Listed here are 15 T cell receptor beta chains from one sample, sequenced in a study of blood T cell repertoires in COVID-19. Assay used: immunoSEQ multiplex PCR; TCRdb lists only in-frame clones, some missing. The data show about 260,000 clones, about 88% seen once. The sequenced sample was peripheral blood. Receptor source: a man in his sixties who had recovered from COVID-19.

The chain employs TRBV10-3 and TRBJ2-3; 7 nucleotides align to TRBD2. J was trimmed by 6 bases and V by 6 bases; bases with no gene match: 3. Germline V gene data show CDR1 as ENHRY and CDR2 as SYGVKD. This CDR3 has 12 amino acids. This chain's CDR3 is CAIRGGSDTQYF. Here the CDR3 DNA reads TGTGCCATCAGGGGGGGGAGCGATACGCAGTATTTT.

This chain connects TRBV6-2 or TRBV6-3 to TRBJ1-2; the D gene is possibly TRBD1 (5 bases). This CDR3 is built from 13 residues. The V gene lost 2 bases and the J gene lost 7 bases, with 11 bases spanning the gap. Germline values: CDR1 MNHEY, CDR2 SVGEGT. The CDR3 region is CASSYGRVGGYTF. The CDR3 DNA is TGTGCCAGCAGTTACGGCAGGGTGGGTGGCTACACCTTC.

CDR3 DNA sequence: TGTGCCACCAGCACTAGATCGGCAGTTTCCAGCACAGATACGCAGTATTTT. The encoded protein is CATSTRSAVSSTDTQYF. The rearrangement joins TRBV15 to TRBJ2-3; no clear D. Germline V gene lookup returns CDR1 LNHNV and CDR2 YYDKDF (reference sequence). The CDR3 runs to 17 residues. V was clipped by 4 bases and J by 0 bases, with 17 bases between them.

Only one count was recorded for this clone. The CDR3 DNA reads as TGTGCCAGCAGCTCAGGGTCCTCCTACGAGCAGTACTTC. Encoded protein: CASSSGSSYEQYF. The gene calls are TRBV11-2 and TRBJ2-7; possibly TRBD1 for D (5 bases). Per the germline V gene, CDR1 is SGHAT and CDR2 is FQNNGV. The length of the CDR3 is 13 residues. Trimming stripped 4 bases from V and 0 bases from J, with 7 bases between.

This rearrangement joins TRBV7-2 to TRBJ2-3; 8 bases fit TRBD1. Germline CDR1 reads SGHTA; CDR2 reads FQGNSA. This CDR3 has 15 amino acids. Trimming at V came to 3 bases and at J to 7 bases, leaving 9 bases not matched to a gene. CDR3 region: CASSLGTGGGYTQYF. Here the CDR3 DNA reads TGTGCCAGCAGCTTGGGTACAGGGGGAGGATATACGCAGTATTTT.

V gene TRBV11-3 combines with J gene TRBJ2-1, with D tentatively TRBD1 (5 bases). Germline V gene sequence: CDR1 SGHNT, CDR2 YENEEA. Trimming stripped 1 base from V and 5 bases from J, with 12 bases between. This CDR3 has 15 residues. The CDR3 coding sequence is TGTGCCAGCAGCTTAGGCCAGGGAAGGGACAATGAGCAGTTCTTC. It specifies CASSLGQGRDNEQFF.

The chain links TRBV9 to TRBJ2-7; 8 nucleotides align to TRBD1. The CDR3 runs 16 residues. J lost 5 bases, V lost 0 bases, and 10 bases had no gene match. Per germline, CDR1 SGDLS and CDR2 YYNGEE. The CDR3 spells CASSVGTGGRLNEQYF. CDR3 DNA sequence: TGTGCCAGCAGCGTAGGAACAGGGGGGAGGCTCAACGAGCAGTACTTC.

This clone was seen a few times. The chain employs TRBV9 and TRBJ1-1; D gene uncertain. Trimming shortened V by 0 bases and J by 1 base, and 4 bases separated the two germline ends. CDR1 is SGDLS, CDR2 YYNGEE, per germline. The CDR3 contains 13 residues. The CDR3 region is CASSVGPNTEAFF. CDR3 coding DNA: TGTGCCAGCAGCGTAGGGCCGAACACTGAAGCTTTCTTT.

J is TRBJ2-7 and V is TRBV9; a weak D match, TRBD1 (5 bases). V was pared by 0 bases and J by 3 bases, with 10 bases between. The germline CDR1 and CDR2 sequences are SGDLS and YYNGEE. The CDR3 is 14 residues long. CDR3 region: CASSVEPGHYEQYF. The CDR3 nucleotides are TGTGCCAGCAGCGTAGAACCTGGACACTACGAGCAGTACTTC.

This chain links TRBV19 with TRBJ2-7; 9 nucleotides match TRBD1. Germline V lookup: CDR1 LNHDA, CDR2 SQIVND (reference sequence). V lost 5 bases and J lost 4; bases outside the gene matches: 9. CDR3 length: 15 residues. The CDR3 protein is CASSVTGTGLYEQYF. The CDR3 DNA sequence: TGTGCCAGTAGTGTGACCGGGACAGGGCTATACGAGCAGTACTTC.

This clone was counted only a few times. The chain combines TRBV3-1 (or the pseudogene TRBV3-2) with TRBJ2-7; TRBD1 matches 11 bases. J gave up 6 bases and V 3 bases, and 13 bases lay outside the gene matches. This CDR3 comprises 17 residues. Germline-derived CDR1 and CDR2 are LGHDT and YNNKEL (reference sequence). DNA for the CDR3: TGTGCCAGCAGCCAGAGGACAGGGGGCCTCCAGTCGTTCGAGCAGTACTTC. It codes for CASSQRTGGLQSFEQYF.

Turning to this clone: Other DNA variants within this sample encode the same CDR3. The V and J genes are TRBV7-6 and TRBJ1-1, with 7 nucleotides matching TRBD1. This CDR3 is 12 amino acids long. CDR1 is SGHVS and CDR2 is FNYEAQ in the germline V gene. V lost 6 bases to trimming and J lost 8 bases; unmatched junction nucleotides: 6. CDR3 region: CASSPGTAEAFF. CDR3 DNA: TGTGCCAGCAGTCCAGGGACAGCCGAAGCTTTCTTT. Full variable domain (remainder filled in from reference TRBV7-6 and TRBJ1-1): GAGVSQSPRYKVTKRGQDVALRCDPISGHVSLYWYRQALGQGPEFLTYFNYEAQQDKSGLPNDRFSAERPEGSISTLTIQRTEQRDSAMYRCASSPGTAEAFFGQGTRLTVV.

The chain links TRBV25-1 to TRBJ1-3, with D unresolved. The CDR3 extends over 14 amino acids. CDR1 is MGHDK, CDR2 SYGVNS, per germline. Trimming stripped 4 bases from V and 0 bases from J, with 7 bases between. The CDR3 sequence: CASSGSGSGNTIYF. CDR3 bases: TGTGCCAGCAGTGGTTCCGGCTCTGGAAACACCATATATTTT.

Only one count was recorded for this clone. J is TRBJ2-7 and V is TRBV19; 11 bases map to TRBD1. The CDR3 contains 15 residues. Trimming cost V 5 bases and J 2 bases; bases outside gene matches: 5. Germline V gene sequence: CDR1 LNHDA, CDR2 SQIVND (reference sequence). CDR3 protein: CASSDPGQGAYEQYF. CDR3 coding DNA: TGTGCCAGTAGTGACCCGGGACAGGGGGCCTACGAGCAGTACTTC.

In this sample, this clone turned up a few times. The chain joins TRBV7-9 to TRBJ2-7, with 7 bases lining up with TRBD1. V lost 4 bases, J lost 4 bases, and 10 bases stayed unmatched. The V gene's germline CDR1 is SEHNR and CDR2 FQNEAQ (reference sequence). This CDR3 region has 15 residues. This CDR3 reads CASSSTDRRNYEQYF. In DNA, the CDR3 is TGTGCCAGCAGCTCAACGGACAGGCGGAATTACGAGCAGTACTTC. Together with reference TRBV7-9 and TRBJ2-7, the CDR3 gives the full variable domain: DTGVSQNPRHKITKRGQNVTFRCDPISEHNRLYWYRQTLGQGPEFLTYFQNEAQLEKSRLLSDRFSAERPKGSFSTLEIQRTEQGDSAMYLCASSSTDRRNYEQYFGPGTRLTVT.